The clone carrying this TCR beta chain was picked up a small number of times. Its target is not known. V lost 0 bases to trimming and J lost 11 bases, with 10 bases between them. The CDR3 totals 11 residues. CDR1 GTSNPN and CDR2 SVGIG come from the germline V gene (reference sequence). The PCR made use of 60 Vbeta and 13 Jbeta primers. The data were produced by immunoSEQ multiplex PCR, yet TCRdb's version contains in-frame clones alone and is incomplete. The sample lists tens of thousands of clones; around 79% were seen once. The source of the sample is a study of cytomegalovirus exposure and HLA in healthy donors. Overall study results and limits: A likely sequencing artifact accounted for one observed cluster of highly shared sequence variants. Researchers catalogued about 150 TCR beta chains as cytomegalovirus-associated. The Asian-associated ancestry cluster reportedly had fewer N-insertions than the approximately 670-donor mean in a later analysis.

Source material: PBMCs. This clonotype originated in a woman between 40 and 55 years old in good health and CMV-seropositive. V and J are TRBV30 and TRBJ1-1, with D maybe TRBD1 (5 bases). The CDR3 loop is CAWSVTRVAFF. Here the CDR3 DNA reads TGTGCCTGGAGTGTAACCAGGGTCGCTTTCTTT.